This T cell receptor (beta chain) was sequenced during a study of shared clonotypes between healthy human individuals. The CDR3 has 15 amino acids. CDR1 is SGDLS and CDR2 is YYNGEE in the germline V gene. Trimming took 3 bases from V and 3 from J; bases not matched to a gene: 6. Libraries were prepared by immunoSEQ multiplex PCR; TCRdb keeps only in-frame clonotypes and omits some of them. Here the sample spans about 2.1 million clones, about 94% being singletons. This clone has only one observation. Its matching antigen is unknown. Regarding the study as a whole: Depth was large, yet rarefaction showed that sorted-subset sequencing was incomplete.

The naive CD8 subset, CD45RO-negative cells positively selected for CCR7, excluded terminally differentiated effector memory CD45RA+ cells. The rearrangement links TRBV9 to TRBJ2-7; 10 bases agree with TRBD1. The sample taken for sequencing was naive CD8+ T cells from PBMCs. The sequence was collected from a man younger than 30 in good health. Some clones in this sample may be carry-over from other donors' samples. The CDR3 spells CASSAADRGFYEQYF. Written as DNA, the CDR3 is TGTGCCAGCAGCGCAGCGGACAGGGGGTTCTACGAGCAGTACTTC.